These 10 T cell receptor beta chains were sequenced from one sample in a study of blood T cell repertoires in COVID-19. The data were produced by immunoSEQ multiplex PCR, yet TCRdb's version contains in-frame clones alone and is incomplete. The table lists 250,000 or so clones, more than 75% of them singletons. Sequenced material: peripheral blood. These receptors were taken from a woman in her 70s with active or convalescent COVID-19.

This clone was seen a handful of times. The gene calls are TRBV7-2 and TRBJ2-7; 9 bases align to TRBD2. J was trimmed by 2 bases and V by 3 bases; bases with no gene match: 2. The CDR3 is 14 residues long. The germline V gene has CDR1 SGHTA and CDR2 FQGNSA. In DNA form, the CDR3 reads TGTGCCAGCAGCTTTAGCGGGGGAGCCTACGAGCAGTACTTC. Translating it yields CASSFSGGAYEQYF.

The chain carries TRBV27 and TRBJ1-4; 7 bases line up with TRBD1. V shed 7 bases and J 9 bases; nucleotides not matched to a gene: 8. CDR3 length: 13 amino acids. Germline lookup yields CDR1 MNHEY and CDR2 SMNVEV (reference sequence). The DNA for the CDR3 is TGTGCCAGCAAGGGGCAGGGGGGTCAAAAACTGTTTTTT. Protein: CASKGQGGQKLFF. The full variable domain, in which reference TRBV27 and TRBJ1-4 provide the parts outside the CDR3, is EAQVTQNPRYLITVTGKKLTVTCSQNMNHEYMSWYRQDPGLGLRQIYYSMNVEVTDKGDVPEGYKVSRKEKRNFPLILESPSPNQTSLYFCASKGQGGQKLFFGSGTQLSVL.

CDR3 nucleotide sequence: TGTGCCAGCAGCTTGAGACTAGCGGGGGCCTACAATGAGCAGTTCTTC. Translation gives CASSLRLAGAYNEQFF. The V and J genes are TRBV7-2 and TRBJ2-1, with 12 bases matching TRBD2. Germline V lookup: CDR1 SGHTA, CDR2 FQGNSA. V trimming: 3 bases; J trimming: 2 bases; junction bases outside the gene matches: 2. CDR3 length: 16 residues. Using reference TRBV7-2 and TRBJ2-1 for the parts outside the CDR3, the full variable domain is GAGVSQSPSNKVTEKGKDVELRCDPISGHTALYWYRQSLGQGLEFLIYFQGNSAPDKSGLPSDRFSAERTGGSVSTLTIQRTQQEDSAVYLCASSLRLAGAYNEQFFGPGTRLTVL.

This clone turned up a few times. The chain uses TRBV6-5 and TRBJ2-5, with D hard to call. Trimming removed 4 bases at V and 5 bases at J, with 5 bases between. The V gene's germline CDR1 is MNHEY and CDR2 SVGAGI. The CDR3 loop spans 11 amino acids. The CDR3 nucleotides are TGTGCCAGCAGTTCCCGGGAGACCCAGTACTTC. Translated, it gives CASSSRETQYF.

The CDR3, as DNA: TGTGCCAGCAGCTTGAATCCGAGCTCCTACAATGAGCAGTTCTTC. Its protein is CASSLNPSSYNEQFF. The chain joins TRBV7-3 to TRBJ2-1; D is unresolved. V was cut by 3 bases and J by 0 bases, with 9 bases left in between. The CDR3 length is 15 residues. Germline V gene sequence: CDR1 SGHTA, CDR2 FQGTGA. The complete variable domain, with remaining parts taken from reference TRBV7-3 and TRBJ2-1, reads GAGVSQTPSNKVTEKGKYVELRCDPISGHTALYWYRQSLGQGPEFLIYFQGTGAADDSGLPNDRFFAVRPEGSVSTLKIQRTERGDSAVYLCASSLNPSSYNEQFFGPGTRLTVL.

The CDR3 coding sequence is TGTGCCAGCAGCTTAGGGACTAGCGGGGAATTCGATGAGCAGTTCTTC. Its protein product is CASSLGTSGEFDEQFF. The V and J genes are TRBV11-3 and TRBJ2-1, with 12 bases identical to TRBD2. The V gene end was trimmed by 1 base and the J gene end by 8 bases; junction bases not matched to a gene: 6. Germline V gene sequence: CDR1 SGHNT, CDR2 YENEEA. The CDR3 is 16 residues long.

The J gene is TRBJ2-2, the V gene TRBV2; D remains ambiguous. The V end lost 3 bases, the J end lost 1 base, and 9 bases lay between the germline ends. Germline V gene lookup returns CDR1 SNHLY and CDR2 FYNNEI. The CDR3 runs to 15 residues. The chain's CDR3 is CASSEQSVNTGELFF. In nucleotides, the CDR3 is TGTGCCAGCAGTGAGCAGAGCGTGAACACCGGGGAGCTGTTTTTT.

This chain uses TRBV12-3 or TRBV12-4 with TRBJ1-1; no clear D gene. The germline V and J ends were trimmed by 6 bases and 3 bases, with 11 bases remaining between them. This CDR3 is 13 amino acids long. CDR3 loop: CASRTGRYTEAFF. The CDR3 nucleotides read TGTGCCAGCAGAACGGGGAGGTACACTGAAGCTTTCTTT.

This rearrangement joins TRBV19 to TRBJ1-5; 10 bases fit TRBD1. Germline assignment: CDR1 LNHDA and CDR2 SQIVND (reference sequence). The V gene end was trimmed by 0 bases and the J gene end by 5 bases; junction bases not matched to a gene: 4. CDR3 size: 16 residues. CDR3 loop: CASSIEWGQGYQPQHF. CDR3 nucleotides: TGTGCCAGTAGTATAGAGTGGGGACAGGGGTATCAGCCCCAGCATTTT.

The rearrangement uses TRBV25-1 and TRBJ2-4; 11 positions match TRBD1. The CDR3 length is 18 residues. V was clipped by 4 bases and J by 5 bases; unmatched bases: 13. Germline V lookup: CDR1 MGHDK, CDR2 SYGVNS. The CDR3 is CASSGYAGTGGAENIQYF. The DNA of the CDR3 is TGTGCCAGCAGTGGGTACGCCGGGACAGGGGGGGCCGAAAACATTCAGTACTTC. Variable domain in full (rest from reference TRBV25-1 and TRBJ2-4): EADIYQTPRYLVIGTGKKITLECSQTMGHDKMYWYQQDPGMELHLIHYSYGVNSTEKGDLSSESTVSRIRTEHFPLTLESARPSHTSQYLCASSGYAGTGGAENIQYFGAGTRLSVL.